The next 13 T cell receptor beta chains were all read from a single sample in a study of CD8 T cells in ankylosing spondylitis. TCRdb processed the 5' RACE reads anew with MiXCR; each CDR3 protein has one entry. Among about 140,000 distinct CDR3 sequences listed, 7.3% were seen once. Sequencing was carried out using blood, either unsorted or a sorted T cell fraction (not recorded which). Source of these receptors: a female donor with ankylosing spondylitis or in good health (not recorded which).

This clonotype has a handful of counts. This chain links TRBV24-1 with TRBJ2-5; 9 bases are a match to TRBD1. This CDR3 is built from 13 residues. The V and J ends lost 6 bases and 5 bases, in that order; junction bases with no gene match: 3. Per germline, CDR1 KGHDR and CDR2 SFDVKD. CDR3 region: CATSTGGEETQYF. DNA of the CDR3: TGTGCCACCAGTACAGGGGGCGAGGAGACCCAGTACTTC.

The sample holds many counts of this clonotype. The chain joins TRBV20-1 to TRBJ1-1; 8 bases agree with TRBD1. V dropped 5 bases and J dropped 7; count of bases not matched to a gene: 9. CDR1 and CDR2 from the germline V gene are DFQATT and SNEGSKA (reference sequence). This CDR3 comprises 13 residues. CDR3 sequence: CSAQGAIYGEAFF. The CDR3 DNA reads as TGCAGTGCTCAGGGGGCGATCTATGGTGAAGCTTTCTTT.

This clonotype was recorded a few times. The rearrangement joins TRBV20-1 to TRBJ1-2; the D is unclear. CDR1 and CDR2 (germline): DFQATT, SNEGSKA (reference sequence). CDR3 length equals 14 residues. Trimming left V 0 bases short and J 8 bases short, with 16 bases between. The CDR3, as DNA: TGCAGTGCTAGAGATCGCGGTTTGGCAGACGGCTACACCTTC. Translated: CSARDRGLADGYTF.

In the case of this clonotype: Given a much more abundant clone one base away, this may be a read error. The gene calls are TRBV30 and TRBJ2-7; TRBD2 agrees at 7 bases. This CDR3 has 16 amino acids. Germline CDR1 GTSNPN, CDR2 SVGIG (reference sequence). The CDR3: CTWSALGDAGGYEQYF. The CDR3 nucleotides read TGTACCTGGAGTGCTCTGGGGGACGCCGGGGGGTACGAGCAGTACTTC.

V gene TRBV4-3 combines with J gene TRBJ2-1; D assignment may be TRBD1 or TRBD2 (5 bases each). This CDR3 is 16 amino acids long. V was clipped by 0 bases and J by 4 bases, with 13 bases between them. CDR1 is LGHNA, CDR2 YSLEER, per germline. CDR3 amino acids: CASSQDLGGKYNEQFF. The CDR3 coding sequence is TGCGCCAGCAGCCAAGATCTTGGGGGAAAATACAATGAGCAGTTCTTC.

Many counts were recorded for this clonotype. The chain links TRBV6-5 to TRBJ1-2; no definite D call. V was trimmed by 2 bases and J by 8 bases, leaving 15 bases between them. Germline assignment: CDR1 MNHEY and CDR2 SVGAGI. CDR3 size: 14 residues. CDR3 residues: CASSYRTTKTGYTF. CDR3 DNA: TGTGCCAGCAGTTACCGGACCACCAAGACCGGCTACACCTTC.

This clonotype was picked up many times. The rearrangement uses TRBV20-1 and TRBJ2-5; perhaps D is TRBD1 or TRBD2 (5 bases each). Germline CDR1 is DFQATT and CDR2 is SNEGSKA (reference sequence). This CDR3 has 13 residues. V was pared by 4 bases and J by 2 bases, with 11 bases between. DNA for the CDR3: TGCAGTGCTAATCCGGGACGGCAAGAGACCCAGTACTTC. Translation: CSANPGRQETQYF.

This clonotype showed up many times. The chain couples TRBV6-5 to TRBJ1-4; no firm D call. The V and J ends lost 0 bases and 0 bases respectively, with 8 bases between them. Germline V gene lookup returns CDR1 MNHEY and CDR2 SVGAGI. The CDR3 is made up of 16 amino acids. The CDR3 region is CASSYSRAATNEKLFF. The CDR3 bases are TGTGCCAGCAGTTACTCGAGAGCGGCAACTAATGAAAAACTGTTTTTT.

The rearrangement links TRBV7-9 to TRBJ2-7; TRBD1 aligns across 7 bases. CDR3 length equals 15 residues. CDR1 is SEHNR and CDR2 is FQNEAQ in the germline V gene (reference sequence). Trimming removed 0 bases from V and 2 bases from J; junction bases left unmatched: 4. The CDR3 reads CASSLAWDRPYEQYF. The CDR3 DNA reads as TGTGCCAGCAGCTTAGCCTGGGACAGACCCTACGAGCAGTACTTC. The full variable domain, in which reference TRBV7-9 and TRBJ2-7 provide the parts outside the CDR3, is DTGVSQNPRHKITKRGQNVTFRCDPISEHNRLYWYRQTLGQGPEFLTYFQNEAQLEKSRLLSDRFSAERPKGSFSTLEIQRTEQGDSAMYLCASSLAWDRPYEQYFGPGTRLTVT.

This clonotype was seen many times. This chain connects TRBV7-2 to TRBJ1-2, with a weak D call TRBD1 (5 bases). The CDR3 sequence is 12 residues long. Between the trimmed V and J ends, which lost 5 bases and 5 bases, there was a span of 9 bases. Germline V gives CDR1 SGHTA, CDR2 FQGNSA. DNA for the CDR3: TGTGCCAGCAGCGCTCAGGGTTATGGCTACACCTTC. This translates into CASSAQGYGYTF. The full variable domain, its missing parts supplied by reference TRBV7-2 and TRBJ1-2, is GAGVSQSPSNKVTEKGKDVELRCDPISGHTALYWYRQSLGQGLEFLIYFQGNSAPDKSGLPSDRFSAERTGGSVSTLTIQRTQQEDSAVYLCASSAQGYGYTFGSGTRLTVV.

In this sample, this clonotype turned up many times. The rearrangement links TRBV20-1 to TRBJ1-2; D not certain. The germline V gene encodes CDR1 DFQATT and CDR2 SNEGSKA (reference sequence). The V end was cut by 6 bases, the J end by 3 bases, with 11 bases between. The CDR3 is 12 residues long. The CDR3 loop is CSAQRSDYGYTF. CDR3 nucleotides: TGCAGTGCCCAGAGGTCCGACTATGGCTACACCTTC.

This clonotype was observed many times. The chain employs TRBV9 and TRBJ1-2; 8 nucleotides match TRBD1. The CDR3 sequence is 14 residues long. The V segment lost 2 bases and the J segment 3 bases; nucleotides outside the gene matches: 3. From germline, CDR1 is SGDLS and CDR2 YYNGEE. Here the CDR3 reads CASSVAGGDYGYTF. The CDR3 DNA sequence: TGTGCCAGCAGCGTTGCAGGGGGCGACTATGGCTACACCTTC. The full variable domain, in which reference TRBV9 and TRBJ1-2 provide the parts outside the CDR3, is DSGVTQTPKHLITATGQRVTLRCSPRSGDLSVYWYQQSLDQGLQFLIQYYNGEERAKGNILERFSAQQFPDLHSELNLSSLELGDSALYFCASSVAGGDYGYTFGSGTRLTVV.

This clonotype was observed a handful of times. The chain recombines TRBV15 with TRBJ1-1, with 9 bases aligning to TRBD1. The germline V gene has CDR1 LNHNV and CDR2 YYDKDF (reference sequence). CDR3 length: 17 amino acids. Trimming took 5 bases from V and 5 from J; bases not matched to a gene: 15. The CDR3: CATSGPFGGTGFTEAFF. The CDR3 bases are TGTGCCACCAGCGGACCATTCGGAGGGACAGGGTTTACTGAAGCTTTCTTT.